These 18 T cell receptor beta chains originate from one sample sequenced in a study of Graves' ophthalmopathy and Graves' hyperthyroidism. RNA transcripts yielded amplified TCR beta CDR3 regions. In the first round, RT-PCR was carried out with HTBI primers, and a multiplex PCR formed the second round. TCRdb re-analysed the multiplex PCR reads in MiXCR, keeping a single row per CDR3 protein. This sample yields a few hundred thousand distinct CDR3 sequences, of which 15% to 20% are seen a single time; around 2.4% belongs to the top ten. The sequencing sample was made of peripheral blood. The receptors shown here come from an adult woman with stable Graves' hyperthyroidism.

The V gene is TRBV6-1, the J gene TRBJ1-2; no firm D call. The CDR3 sequence is 13 residues long. Germline CDR1 is MNHNS and CDR2 is SASEGT. The V and J ends lost 5 bases and 7 bases respectively, with 14 bases between them. CDR3 DNA: TGTGCCAGCAGTAAACTCTGGAAAAGTGGCTACACCTTC. It codes for CASSKLWKSGYTF.

This clonotype was recorded many times. The chain carries TRBV20-1 and TRBJ1-1; D gene uncertain. This CDR3 contains 14 residues. The V and J ends lost 0 bases and 1 base respectively, with 9 bases between them. Germline-derived CDR1 and CDR2 are DFQATT and SNEGSKA (reference sequence). The CDR3 loop is CSARDSQANTEAFF. DNA for the CDR3: TGCAGTGCTAGAGATAGCCAGGCGAACACTGAAGCTTTCTTT.

In this sample, this clonotype turned up many times. The V gene is TRBV6-2 or TRBV6-3, the J gene TRBJ1-1; D uncertain. This CDR3 has 13 amino acids. The germline gives CDR1 MNHEY, CDR2 SVGEGT. Trimming removed 2 bases from V and 4 bases from J, with 8 bases in between. CDR3 protein: CASSYRRSTEAFF. The CDR3 region has the DNA TGTGCCAGCAGTTACCGTAGGAGCACTGAAGCTTTCTTT.

This clonotype occurred many times. V gene TRBV12-3 or TRBV12-4 combines with J gene TRBJ2-5; no clear D. V was clipped by 8 bases and J by 1 base, with 11 bases between them. The CDR3 has 13 residues. CDR3 coding DNA: TGTGCCAGCGGAACGGGCCGCCAAGAGACCCAGTACTTC. Protein sequence: CASGTGRQETQYF.

Remarks on this clonotype: A much larger clone sits a single nucleotide away, making a read error possible. The chain carries TRBV3-1 and TRBJ2-2; weak D call: TRBD2 (6 bases). Germline CDR1 LGHDT, CDR2 YNNKEL (reference sequence). This CDR3 has 14 amino acids. CDR3: CASSQLGGTGELCF. DNA for the CDR3: TGTGCCAGCAGCCAACTTGGGGGGACCGGGGAGCTGTGTTTT.

This clonotype showed up many times. The chain employs TRBV6-5 and TRBJ2-7; D not resolved. The CDR3 spans 16 residues. CDR1 MNHEY and CDR2 SVGAGI come from the germline V gene. Trimming pared 2 bases from V and 5 bases from J, leaving 19 bases between. CDR3 sequence (DNA): TGTGCCAGCAGTTACGGCAGTGGTCCTAGGGTGGACGAGCAGTACTTC. The encoded protein is CASSYGSGPRVDEQYF.

Regarding this clonotype: A much bigger clone sits one base away, suggesting this may be a read error. The V call is TRBV7-8, the J call TRBJ2-5, with TRBD1 identical over 7 bases. Germline values: CDR1 SGHVS, CDR2 FQNEAQ. The CDR3 extends over 17 amino acids. The CDR3 sequence: CAGSESYRGLNQETQYF. The CDR3 DNA follows: TGTGCCGGCAGCGAGTCCTACAGGGGCCTAAACCAAGAGACCCAGTACTTC.

The sample holds many counts of this clonotype. This sequence joins TRBV24-1 and TRBJ2-2, with 9 bases fitting TRBD2. The V gene's germline CDR1 is KGHDR and CDR2 SFDVKD. The junction had 3 bases not matched to a gene; V was cut back by 4 bases and J by 1 base. The CDR3 length is 16 residues. The DNA for the CDR3 is TGTGCCACCAGTGACGGACTAGCGTTGAACACCGGGGAGCTGTTTTTT. Encoded protein: CATSDGLALNTGELFF.

V is TRBV15 and J is TRBJ2-5; 8 bases agree with TRBD2. The length of the CDR3 is 17 residues. With V trimmed by 3 bases and J by 5 bases, 14 bases remained unmatched. Looked up from germline, CDR1 is LNHNV and CDR2 is YYDKDF (reference sequence). The CDR3, as DNA: TGTGCCACCAGCAGGCTCGGGGGGGCGGGAGGTGGGGAGACCCAGTACTTC. Translation: CATSRLGGAGGGETQYF.

This clonotype was observed many times. The chain couples TRBV10-3 to TRBJ2-7; tentatively, D is TRBD1 (6 bases). The germline V gene has CDR1 ENHRY and CDR2 SYGVKD. This CDR3 comprises 17 residues. V lost 6 bases, J lost 7 bases, and 28 bases lay in between. In DNA form, the CDR3 reads TGTGCCATCAGCCCTTGGACAGACACCACCTCCCTCCGTGAGCAGTACTTC. This encodes CAISPWTDTTSLREQYF.

Turning to this clonotype: Possible read error: a much larger clone is one base away. The gene calls are TRBV7-2 and TRBJ2-2; D is possibly TRBD1 or TRBD2 (5 bases each). Germline V gene lookup returns CDR1 SGHTA and CDR2 FQGNSA. The CDR3 is made up of 14 amino acids. The CDR3 loop is CASSFKFGAGELLF. The CDR3 DNA is TGTGCCAGCAGCTTTAAGTTTGGGGCCGGGGAGCTGCTTTTT.

This clonotype appeared a few times. The rearrangement uses TRBV2 and TRBJ1-1, with D maybe TRBD1 (5 bases). CDR1 and CDR2 from the germline V gene are SNHLY and FYNNEI. The CDR3 loop spans 19 amino acids. Between the trimmed V and J ends, which lost 3 bases and 0 bases, there was a span of 23 bases. CDR3: CASSDELDTSSFMNTEAFF. The CDR3 DNA reads as TGTGCCAGCAGTGATGAGCTGGACACTAGCTCTTTCATGAACACTGAAGCTTTCTTT.

This clonotype was seen at least ten times. The chain uses TRBV20-1 and TRBJ1-1; D remains unclear. The CDR3 length is 13 residues. Per the germline V gene, CDR1 is DFQATT and CDR2 is SNEGSKA (reference sequence). With 3 bases removed from V and 1 base from J, the gap between germline ends came to 9 bases. The CDR3 region has the DNA TGCAGTGCTAGCGGGGTGGCGAACACTGAAGCTTTCTTT. This translates into CSASGVANTEAFF.

The chain couples TRBV5-1 to TRBJ2-7; D call uncertain. From germline, CDR1 is SGHRS and CDR2 YFSETQ. Deletions cut 4 bases from V and 6 bases from J, with 11 bases between. This CDR3 spans 12 amino acids. In DNA form, the CDR3 reads TGCGCCAGCAGCCCCTACTATGGCGAGCAGTACTTC. As protein: CASSPYYGEQYF.

This clonotype was observed at least ten times. The chain joins TRBV7-8 to TRBJ2-5; TRBD1 matches 8 bases. Germline CDR1 is SGHVS and CDR2 is FQNEAQ. The CDR3 is 15 amino acids. V gave up 3 bases and J gave up 1 base; unmatched junction bases: 4. The CDR3 loop reads CASSFQTGAQETQYF. The CDR3, as DNA: TGTGCCAGCAGCTTTCAGACAGGGGCCCAAGAGACCCAGTACTTC.

Concerning this clonotype: A single base separates this from a much larger clone, so it may be a read error. V gene TRBV20-1 combines with J gene TRBJ1-6; 7 bases fit TRBD1. Looked up from germline, CDR1 is DFQATT and CDR2 is SNEGSKA (reference sequence). Losses at the gene ends were 2 bases for V and 2 bases for J; bases not matched to a gene: 15. The CDR3 spans 19 residues. CDR3 sequence (DNA): TGCAGTGCTAGAAGGGGAGGGGGACAGTCAGGAGCCTATAATTCACCCCTCCACTTT. It codes for CSARRGGGQSGAYNSPLHF.

Many counts were recorded for this clonotype. V is TRBV30 and J is TRBJ1-1; 8 bases are shared with TRBD1. CDR3 length: 11 amino acids. With V trimmed by 4 bases and J by 6 bases, 1 base remained unmatched. Germline CDR1 is GTSNPN and CDR2 is SVGIG (reference sequence). CDR3 nucleotides: TGTGCCTGGAACAGGGGGGCTGAAGCTTTCTTT. This gives the protein CAWNRGAEAFF.

This clonotype was detected many times. The V call is TRBV27, the J call TRBJ2-5; 11 bases line up with TRBD2. Per the germline V gene, CDR1 is MNHEY and CDR2 is SMNVEV (reference sequence). J gave up 2 bases and V 6 bases, and 5 bases lay outside the gene matches. The CDR3 has 15 residues. The CDR3 protein is CASRDGTSGQETQYF. The CDR3 coding sequence is TGTGCCAGCAGGGACGGGACTAGCGGACAAGAGACCCAGTACTTC.